This T cell receptor (beta chain) is from a study of Graves' ophthalmopathy and Graves' hyperthyroidism. RNA transcripts provided the template for amplifying TCR beta CDR3 regions. Second-round multiplex PCR followed a first-round RT-PCR using HTBI primers. Each CDR3 protein gets one entry after TCRdb re-called the multiplex PCR reads with MiXCR. This table holds around 1,200,000 distinct CDR3 sequences, about two fifths found once. There are 13 residues in the CDR3. Per the germline V gene, CDR1 is SGDLS and CDR2 is YYNGEE. On this clonotype: A read error may account for a junction end that differs from germline.

The V gene is TRBV9, the J gene TRBJ2-5; D is undetermined. Material for sequencing was peripheral blood or thyroid tissue (not recorded which). The clonotype originates from an adult man with Graves' hyperthyroidism. The CDR3 spells CASSVDRQGTQYF. The DNA of the CDR3 is TGTGCCAGCAGCGTAGATAGGCAAGGGACCCAGTACTTC.